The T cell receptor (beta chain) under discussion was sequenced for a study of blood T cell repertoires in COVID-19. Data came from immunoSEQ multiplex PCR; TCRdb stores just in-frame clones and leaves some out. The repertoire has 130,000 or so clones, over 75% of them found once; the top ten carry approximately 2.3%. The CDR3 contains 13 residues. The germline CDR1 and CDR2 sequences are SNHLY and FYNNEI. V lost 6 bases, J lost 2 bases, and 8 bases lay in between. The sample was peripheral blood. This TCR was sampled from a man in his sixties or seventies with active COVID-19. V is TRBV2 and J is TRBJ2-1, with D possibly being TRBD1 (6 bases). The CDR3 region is CASRAGAYNEQFF. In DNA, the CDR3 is TGTGCCAGCAGGGCAGGGGCCTACAATGAGCAGTTCTTC.